This T cell receptor beta chain was sequenced during a study of identical twins. Healthy Caucasians alone served as donors. Template switching added a universal primer site; cDNA carried unique molecular identifiers. TCRdb itself ran the 5' RACE reads through MiXCR, one entry per CDR3 protein. The sample has approximately 300,000 distinct CDR3 sequences, roughly 9% seen once. Concerning this clonotype: Its target is not known.

Germline trimming cut 4 bases from V and 0 bases from J; bases unmatched to any gene: 16. This CDR3 has 20 residues. The germline V gene encodes CDR1 SGHAT and CDR2 FQDESV (reference sequence). General study results and limits: Conclusions were based on cross-sectional statistical analysis, without following the same donors.

This sample was shared with a second study, whose subject was yellow fever vaccine responses in identical twins.

The receptor's source is a woman younger than 30 in good health. V is TRBV11-1 and J is TRBJ2-7; TRBD1 matches at 12 bases. Sequencing was performed on CD8+ T cells sorted from blood. CDR3 in amino acids: CASSSPQPGQGAPSSYEQYF. The CDR3 DNA is TGTGCCAGCAGCTCCCCGCAACCGGGACAGGGGGCCCCCTCCTCCTACGAGCAGTACTTC.